The clone carrying this TCR beta chain was found a few times. What it binds is not known. This specimen belongs to a study of regulatory T cells in long-lasting Graves disease. Specified time point: persistent/refractory GD, antithyroid drugs over 5 years with positive TRAb. Isolated PBMC RNA provided the starting material for the TCR library. Graves' disease diagnoses used American Thyroid Association guidelines. Through Arm-PCR of CDR3 regions and iRepertoire HTBI primers, TCR beta libraries were built. Original processing notes: Samples collectively showed more than 55 TRBV and approximately 15 TRBJ segments. TCRdb fed the multiplex PCR reads into MiXCR, producing one record per CDR3 protein. These V and J calls rely on TCRdb rather than the paper's analysis. The sample includes 500,000 to 700,000 distinct CDR3 sequences, 30% of them seen just once. Study outcomes and limitations: Persistent disease exhibited a predilection for TRBV28, TRBJ1-2 and TRBJ2-5. Persistent Graves' cases showed lower TCR diversity than newly diagnosed cases.

The V end lost 7 bases, the J end lost 7 bases, and 14 bases lay between the germline ends. From germline, CDR1 is MNHEY and CDR2 SMNVEV (reference sequence). CDR3 length equals 14 residues. Source: peripheral blood mononuclear cells (PBMCs), taken when the disease was refractory, from a patient treated with antithyroid drugs. This TCR was recovered from a female donor with Graves disease. V usage is TRBV27 and J usage is TRBJ1-6; possibly TRBD1 for D (5 bases). CDR3 coding DNA: TGTGCCAGCAACCCGTCGGGGCGGAATTCACCCCTCCACTTT. It specifies CASNPSGRNSPLHF.